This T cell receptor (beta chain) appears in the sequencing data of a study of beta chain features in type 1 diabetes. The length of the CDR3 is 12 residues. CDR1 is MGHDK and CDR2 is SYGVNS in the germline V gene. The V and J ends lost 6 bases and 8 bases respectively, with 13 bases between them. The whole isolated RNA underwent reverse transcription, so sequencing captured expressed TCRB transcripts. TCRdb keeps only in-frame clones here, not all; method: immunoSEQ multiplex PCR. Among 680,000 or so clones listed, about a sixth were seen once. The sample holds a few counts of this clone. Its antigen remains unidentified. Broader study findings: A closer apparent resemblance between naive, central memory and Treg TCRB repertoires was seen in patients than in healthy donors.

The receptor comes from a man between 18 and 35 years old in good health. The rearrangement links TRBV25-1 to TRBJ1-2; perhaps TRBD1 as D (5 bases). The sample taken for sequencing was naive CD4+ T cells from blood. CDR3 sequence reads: CASSHRPGGYTF. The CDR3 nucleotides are TGTGCCAGCAGCCACAGGCCGGGGGGCTACACCTTC.